Here is one T cell receptor beta chain with its context. Its antigen is currently unknown. The sample belongs to a study of cytomegalovirus exposure and HLA in healthy donors. Study observations and caveats: For most TCR beta V segments, an earlier analysis put the productive rate at about 90% or about 30% of the time.

The CDR3 has 21 residues. From germline, CDR1 is LGHNA and CDR2 YNFKEQ. The V segment lost 0 bases and the J segment 0 bases; nucleotides outside the gene matches: 13. The PCR ran on 60 Vbeta and 13 Jbeta primers. Produced via immunoSEQ multiplex PCR; TCRdb's table is partial and in-frame only. Here the sample spans some 90,000 clones, 82% being singletons. Sequences were obtained from PBMCs. This TCR derives from a man aged 50-59 years in good health and CMV-seronegative. The rearrangement uses TRBV4-2 and TRBJ2-1, with TRBD2 matching 11 bases. The CDR3 reads CASSQDSAASGGKSSYNEQFF. The CDR3 DNA reads as TGTGCCAGCAGCCAAGATAGTGCGGCTAGCGGGGGGAAAAGCTCCTACAATGAGCAGTTCTTC.